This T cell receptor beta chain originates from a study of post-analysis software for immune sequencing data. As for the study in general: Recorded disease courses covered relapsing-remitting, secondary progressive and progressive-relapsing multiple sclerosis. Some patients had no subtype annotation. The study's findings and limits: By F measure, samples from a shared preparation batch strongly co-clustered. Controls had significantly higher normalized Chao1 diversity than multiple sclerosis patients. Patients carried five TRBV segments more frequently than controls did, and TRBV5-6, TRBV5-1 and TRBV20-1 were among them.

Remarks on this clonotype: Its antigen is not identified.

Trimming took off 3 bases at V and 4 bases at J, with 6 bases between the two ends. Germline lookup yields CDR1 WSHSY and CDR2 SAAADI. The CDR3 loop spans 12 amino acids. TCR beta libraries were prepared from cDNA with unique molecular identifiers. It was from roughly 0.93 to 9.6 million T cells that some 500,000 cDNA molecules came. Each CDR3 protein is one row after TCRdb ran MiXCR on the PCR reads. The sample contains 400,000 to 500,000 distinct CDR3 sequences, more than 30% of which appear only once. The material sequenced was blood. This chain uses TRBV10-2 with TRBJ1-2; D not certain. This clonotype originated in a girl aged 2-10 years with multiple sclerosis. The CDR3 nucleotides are TGCGCCAGCAGTGATCTCCGCTATGGCTACACCTTC. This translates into CASSDLRYGYTF.